This T cell receptor beta chain was found in a study of graft-versus-host responses after intestinal transplantation. Study background: Among the recipients, transplants were multivisceral, liver-intestinal, or isolated intestinal. Following induction with anti-thymocyte globulin, all recipients were given tacrolimus and steroids for two to four years. Study results and caveats: Peak levels of circulating GvH clones tracked with early post-transplant HvG declines. The authors found GvH clones in recipient marrow, some appearing first in ileum or blood.

To note about this clone: Its specificity is unknown.

From germline, CDR1 is SGHDT and CDR2 YYEEEE. The CDR3 contains 14 residues. The data were produced by immunoSEQ multiplex PCR, yet TCRdb's version contains in-frame clones alone and is incomplete. The table has tens of thousands of clones, 90% to 95% seen once; the top ten hold roughly 0.21%. The origin of this receptor is a human donor who was the organ donor for an intestinal transplant. Source: unstimulated CD8+ T cells sorted from spleen or lymph node cells, taken before transplant. V is TRBV5-6 and J is TRBJ2-5; a weak D match, TRBD2 (5 bases). The closer fit of TRBJ2-7 to the DNA end suggests the J call may be wrong. CDR3 protein: CASSLELVSYEQYF. The DNA of the CDR3 is TGTGCCAGCAGCTTGGAACTAGTTTCCTACGAGCAGTACTTC.